This is a list of T cell receptor beta chains from one sample in a study of blood T cell repertoires in COVID-19. The data were produced by immunoSEQ multiplex PCR, yet TCRdb's version contains in-frame clones alone and is incomplete. Of about 480,000 clones listed, 70% to 90% are singletons. The sample consisted of PBMCs or T cells enriched from blood (not recorded which). These receptors all stem from a woman aged 35 to 49 who had recovered from COVID-19. The CDR3 runs from the conserved cysteine through the conserved F or W. A D gene is named only where the DNA matches it firmly. Expanded clones get a size class; other rows say once, few or many, or leave the size out.

v_call	d_call	j_call	clone_size	cdr3_aa	cdr3_nt
TRBV9	TRBD2	TRBJ2-1	.	CASSVGSSGREEQFF	TGTGCCAGCAGCGTAGGGTCCAGCGGGAGGGAAGAGCAGTTCTTC
TRBV6-4	.	TRBJ2-3	.	CASSLDSSTDTQYF	TGTGCCAGCAGTTTGGACTCTAGCACAGATACGCAGTATTTT
TRBV5-1	TRBD2	TRBJ2-1	.	CASSGSSGRAGNEQFF	TGCGCCAGCAGCGGATCAAGCGGGAGAGCTGGGAATGAGCAGTTCTTC
TRBV11-3	TRBD2	TRBJ2-1	once	CASSPGTSGYNEQFF	TGTGCCAGCAGCCCTGGGACTAGCGGCTACAATGAGCAGTTCTTC
TRBV12-2	.	TRBJ2-3	.	CASRLAGGKSGTDTQYF	TGTGCAAGTCGCTTAGCGGGAGGGAAGTCGGGCACAGATACGCAGTATTTT
TRBV19	TRBD1	TRBJ1-4	.	CATKNPGQLNEKLFF	TGTGCCACGAAGAACCCGGGACAGTTAAATGAAAAACTGTTTTTT
TRBV24-1	.	TRBJ1-1	.	CATTGDRSTEAFF	TGTGCCACCACAGGGGACCGTTCGACTGAAGCTTTCTTT
TRBV9	TRBD1	TRBJ1-3	.	CASSVDQGAGNTIYF	TGTGCCAGCAGCGTAGATCAGGGGGCGGGAAACACCATATATTTT
TRBV7-9	.	TRBJ2-7	few	CASSLSYEQYF	TGTGCCAGCAGCTTATCTTACGAGCAGTACTTC
TRBV27	.	TRBJ2-7	.	CASSLSSSGEQYF	TGTGCCAGCAGTTTATCATCCTCGGGGGAGCAGTACTTC
TRBV19	TRBD1	TRBJ1-2	.	CAAGQGRYGYTF	TGTGCCGCGGGACAGGGACGCTATGGCTACACCTTC
TRBV11-2	TRBD2	TRBJ2-2	.	CASSLDLSGENTGELFF	TGTGCCAGCAGCTTAGATCTGAGCGGGGAGAACACCGGGGAGCTGTTTTTT
TRBV5-1	.	TRBJ2-5	.	CASSLGGGEETQYF	TGCGCCAGCAGCTTGGGGGGAGGAGAGGAGACCCAGTACTTC
TRBV10-3	TRBD2	TRBJ2-2	.	CAISVGTSGSMAGELFF	TGTGCCATCAGCGTAGGGACTAGCGGGAGTATGGCCGGGGAGCTGTTTTTT
TRBV13	TRBD2	TRBJ2-5	.	CASSLAGGPSETQYF	TGTGCCAGCAGCTTAGCGGGAGGGCCGTCCGAGACCCAGTACTTC